This note documents a single TCR beta chain sequence. Its antigen is not known. This sample stems from a study of regulatory T cells in long-lasting Graves disease. Study-wide background: More than 5 years of antithyroid drugs with positive TSH receptor antibodies defined persistent Graves' disease. General study results and limits: For persistent Graves' patients, TCR diversity was lower than for newly diagnosed ones.

As for time point: persistent/refractory GD, antithyroid drugs over 5 years with positive TRAb. PBMC-extracted RNA yielded the TCR library. With iRepertoire HTBI primers and Arm-PCR of CDR3 regions, TCR beta libraries were built. TCRdb independently ran MiXCR on the multiplex PCR reads; one entry per CDR3 protein. This sample has fewer than 400,000 distinct CDR3 sequences, with around a fifth found just once. Germline values: CDR1 MGHRA, CDR2 YSYEKL. CDR3 length equals 16 residues. Trimming left V 4 bases short and J 4 bases short, with 17 bases between. V usage is TRBV4-1 and J usage is TRBJ1-5, with D tentatively TRBD1 (6 bases). Sequencing used peripheral blood mononuclear cells (PBMCs), obtained when the disease was refractory, from a patient treated with antithyroid drugs. This clonotype was sampled from a female donor with Graves disease. The CDR3 protein is CASSPTVGQINQPQHF. CDR3 DNA: TGCGCCAGCAGCCCTACGGTAGGACAGATTAATCAGCCCCAGCATTTT.